The T cell receptor (beta chain) under discussion was sequenced for a study of metastatic and nonmetastatic thyroid tumors. Study-level background: Where malignant and benign thyroid patients were concerned, repertoires were compared across blood and tumor or nodule tissue. Broader study findings: Benign nodules were reported to have significantly lower TCR beta diversity than malignant thyroid tumors, in blood and tumor.

Study processing details: To classify distant metastasis in papillary thyroid cancer, a model was built from CDR3 differences across clinicopathological groups. TCRdb reassembled clones from the PCR reads with MiXCR. TCRdb, rather than the study authors, made the V and J calls. The sample holds about 59,000 clones; 15% to 20% are singletons and the top ten take roughly a tenth. The CDR3 has 13 amino acids. Germline-derived CDR1 and CDR2 are DFQATT and SNEGSKA (reference sequence). Remarks on this clone: Antigen unknown. Sequence at one end of the junction differs from germline and may be a read error.

Patients were all untreated before their thyroid surgery. This sequence was found in a male donor with papillary thyroid cancer or a benign thyroid nodule (not recorded which). Some clones in this sample may be carry-over from other donors' samples. Sequencing was performed on blood. The chain uses TRBV20-1 and TRBJ2-3; D gene unclear. CDR3 region: CSASSGPGDMQYF. Written as DNA, the CDR3 is TGCAGTGCTAGTTCGGGTCCCGGAGATATGCAGTATTTT.